The entry below describes one TCR beta chain. Here immunoSEQ multiplex PCR was the method, and the copy in TCRdb shows in-frame clones only, minus some. The data hold about 110,000 clones, with around four fifths observed a single time. This sample was included in a study of blood T cell repertoires in COVID-19. As for the study in general: The United States, Italy and Spain provided the acute and convalescent COVID-19 samples. T cells, B-cell-depleted T cells, or PBMCs provided the cDNA or gDNA that served as material.

Germline V CDR1 and CDR2: MGHRA, YSYEKL. CDR3 size: 16 residues. V lost 2 bases and J lost 5; bases outside the gene matches: 7. The material sequenced was peripheral blood. V and J are TRBV4-1 and TRBJ2-3; TRBD2 agrees at 10 bases. The TCR comes from a woman in her 70s with acute or convalescent COVID-19. CDR3 DNA sequence: TGCGCCAGCAGCCAATTCAGCGGGGGGGCGGGAGATACGCAGTATTTT. Translation gives CASSQFSGGAGDTQYF.